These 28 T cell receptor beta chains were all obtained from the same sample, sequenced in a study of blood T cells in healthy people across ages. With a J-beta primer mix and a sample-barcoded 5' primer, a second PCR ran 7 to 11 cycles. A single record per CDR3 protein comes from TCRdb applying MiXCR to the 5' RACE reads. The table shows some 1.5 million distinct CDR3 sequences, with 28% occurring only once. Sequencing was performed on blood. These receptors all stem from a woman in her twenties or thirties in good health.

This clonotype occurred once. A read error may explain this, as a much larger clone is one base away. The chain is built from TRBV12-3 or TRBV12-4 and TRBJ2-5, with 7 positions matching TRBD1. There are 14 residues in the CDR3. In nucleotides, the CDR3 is TGTGCCAGCAGACGGACAGGCTGGACGGAGATCCAGTACTTC. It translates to CASRRTGWTEIQYF.

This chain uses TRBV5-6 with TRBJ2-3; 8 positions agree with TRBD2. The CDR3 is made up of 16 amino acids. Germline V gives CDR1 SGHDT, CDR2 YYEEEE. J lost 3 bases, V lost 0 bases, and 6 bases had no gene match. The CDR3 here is CASSLDSGGLTDTQYF. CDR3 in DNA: TGTGCCAGCAGCTTGGATTCGGGGGGGCTTACAGATACGCAGTATTTT. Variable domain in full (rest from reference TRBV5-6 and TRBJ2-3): DAGVTQSPTHLIKTRGQQVTLRCSPKSGHDTVSWYQQALGQGPQFIFQYYEEEERQRGNFPDRFSGHQFPNYSSELNVNALLLGDSALYLCASSLDSGGLTDTQYFGPGTRLTVL.

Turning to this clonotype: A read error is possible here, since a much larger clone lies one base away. CDR3 nucleotide sequence: TGTGCCAGCAGTATTATGGGGACAGGGTCCCGCGAGCAGTACTTC. As protein: CASSIMGTGSREQYF. The rearrangement links TRBV28 to TRBJ2-7, with 9 bases lining up with TRBD1. V dropped 5 bases and J dropped 6; count of bases not matched to a gene: 11. Germline CDR1 is MDHEN and CDR2 is SYDVKM. CDR3 length: 15 residues.

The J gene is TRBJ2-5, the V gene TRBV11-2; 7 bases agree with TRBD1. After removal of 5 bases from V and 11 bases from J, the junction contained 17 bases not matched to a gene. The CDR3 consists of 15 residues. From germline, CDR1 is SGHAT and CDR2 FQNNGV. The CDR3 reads CASSLRRQGTNEQYF. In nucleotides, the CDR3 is TGTGCCAGCAGCCTACGCAGACAGGGTACGAATGAGCAGTACTTC.

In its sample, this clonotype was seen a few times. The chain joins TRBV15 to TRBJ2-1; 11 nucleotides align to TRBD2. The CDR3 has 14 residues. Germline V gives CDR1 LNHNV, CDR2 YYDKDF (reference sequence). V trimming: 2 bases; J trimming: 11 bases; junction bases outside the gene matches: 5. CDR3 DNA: TGTGCCACCAGCAGATTTAGCGGGAGGGGGCAGCAGTTCTTC. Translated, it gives CATSRFSGRGQQFF.

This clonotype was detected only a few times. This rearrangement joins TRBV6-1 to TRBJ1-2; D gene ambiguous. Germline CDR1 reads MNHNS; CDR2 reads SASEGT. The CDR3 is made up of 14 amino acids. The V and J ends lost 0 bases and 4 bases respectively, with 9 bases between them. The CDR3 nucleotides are TGTGCCAGCAGTGAAGCGTGGGAGAGCTATGGCTACACCTTC. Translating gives CASSEAWESYGYTF.

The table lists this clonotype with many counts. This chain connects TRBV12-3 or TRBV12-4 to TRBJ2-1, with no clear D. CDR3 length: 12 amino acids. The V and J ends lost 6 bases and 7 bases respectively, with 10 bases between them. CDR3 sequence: CASSHRKNEQFF. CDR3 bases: TGTGCCAGCAGCCATCGGAAGAATGAGCAGTTCTTC.

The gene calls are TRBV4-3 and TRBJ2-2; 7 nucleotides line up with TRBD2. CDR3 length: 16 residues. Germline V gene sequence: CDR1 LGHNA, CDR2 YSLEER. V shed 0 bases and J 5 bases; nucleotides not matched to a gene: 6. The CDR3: CASSQDRGVGTGELFF. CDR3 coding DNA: TGCGCCAGCAGCCAAGATCGGGGGGTCGGGACCGGGGAGCTGTTTTTT.

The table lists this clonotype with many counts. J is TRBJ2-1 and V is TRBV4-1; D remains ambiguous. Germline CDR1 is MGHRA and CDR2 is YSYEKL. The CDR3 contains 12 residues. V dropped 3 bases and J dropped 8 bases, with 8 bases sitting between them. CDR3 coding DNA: TGCGCCAGCAGCCACGTGTTGGATGAGCAGTTCTTC. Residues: CASSHVLDEQFF.

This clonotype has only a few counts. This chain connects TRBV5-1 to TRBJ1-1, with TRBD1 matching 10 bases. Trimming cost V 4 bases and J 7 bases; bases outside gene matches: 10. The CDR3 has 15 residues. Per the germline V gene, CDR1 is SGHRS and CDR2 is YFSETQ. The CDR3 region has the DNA TGCGCCAGCAGCAGCCCTGACAGGGGGCGGGTTGAAGCTTTCTTT. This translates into CASSSPDRGRVEAFF.

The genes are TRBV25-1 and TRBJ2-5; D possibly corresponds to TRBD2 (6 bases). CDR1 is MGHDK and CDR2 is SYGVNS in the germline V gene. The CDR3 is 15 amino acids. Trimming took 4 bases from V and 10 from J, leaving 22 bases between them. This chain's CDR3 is CASSANHGGRSIQYF. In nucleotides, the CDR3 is TGTGCCAGCAGTGCAAACCACGGGGGACGGAGCATCCAGTACTTC.

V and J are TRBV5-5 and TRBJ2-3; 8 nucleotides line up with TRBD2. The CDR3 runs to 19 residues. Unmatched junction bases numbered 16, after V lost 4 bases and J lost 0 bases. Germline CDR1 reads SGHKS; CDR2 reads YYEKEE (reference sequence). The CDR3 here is CASSPGVLAAHFSTDTQYF. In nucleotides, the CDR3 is TGTGCCAGCAGCCCTGGGGTACTAGCGGCTCACTTTAGCACAGATACGCAGTATTTT.

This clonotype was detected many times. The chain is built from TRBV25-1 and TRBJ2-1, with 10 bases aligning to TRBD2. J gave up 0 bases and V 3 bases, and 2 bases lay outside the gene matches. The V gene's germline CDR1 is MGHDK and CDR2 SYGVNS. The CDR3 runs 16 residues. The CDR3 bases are TGTGCCAGCAGTGAGGCTAGCGGGAGCTCCTACAATGAGCAGTTCTTC. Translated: CASSEASGSSYNEQFF.

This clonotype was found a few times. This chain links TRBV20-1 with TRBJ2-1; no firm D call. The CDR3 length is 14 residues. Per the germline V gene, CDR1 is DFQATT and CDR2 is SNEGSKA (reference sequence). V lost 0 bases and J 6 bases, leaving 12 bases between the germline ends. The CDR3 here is CSARDTSASNEQFF. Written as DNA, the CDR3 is TGCAGTGCTAGAGATACCAGCGCCTCCAATGAGCAGTTCTTC.

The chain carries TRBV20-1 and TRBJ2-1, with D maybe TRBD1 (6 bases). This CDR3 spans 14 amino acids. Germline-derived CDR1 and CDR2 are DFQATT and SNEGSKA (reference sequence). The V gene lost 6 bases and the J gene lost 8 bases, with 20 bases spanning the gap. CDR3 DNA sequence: TGCAGTGCCATCAAGGGGGACCACGCCGATGAGCAGTTCTTC. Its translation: CSAIKGDHADEQFF.

CDR3 DNA sequence: TGTGCCAGCAGTGTCCCCGGAGCGGCATATGAAAAACTGTTTTTT. Translating gives CASSVPGAAYEKLFF. The chain joins TRBV25-1 to TRBJ1-4; no reliable D call. Germline values: CDR1 MGHDK, CDR2 SYGVNS. Trimming stripped 4 bases from V and 6 bases from J, with 15 bases between. This CDR3 spans 15 amino acids.

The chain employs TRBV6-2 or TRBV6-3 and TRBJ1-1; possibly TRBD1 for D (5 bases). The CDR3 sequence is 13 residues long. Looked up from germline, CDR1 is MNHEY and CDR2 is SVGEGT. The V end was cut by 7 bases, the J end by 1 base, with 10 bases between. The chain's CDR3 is CASKAGTNTEAFF. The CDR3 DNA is TGTGCCAGCAAGGCAGGGACGAACACTGAAGCTTTCTTT.

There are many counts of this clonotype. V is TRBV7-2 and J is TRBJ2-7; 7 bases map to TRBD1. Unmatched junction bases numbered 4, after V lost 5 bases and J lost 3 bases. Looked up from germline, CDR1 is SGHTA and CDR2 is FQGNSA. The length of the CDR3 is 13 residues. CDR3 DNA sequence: TGTGCCAGCAGCCCGGGACAGAACTACGAGCAGTACTTC. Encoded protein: CASSPGQNYEQYF.

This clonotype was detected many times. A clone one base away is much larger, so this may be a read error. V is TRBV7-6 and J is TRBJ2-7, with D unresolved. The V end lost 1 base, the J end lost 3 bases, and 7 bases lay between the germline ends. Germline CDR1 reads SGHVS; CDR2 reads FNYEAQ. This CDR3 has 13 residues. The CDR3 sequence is CASSLGNCYEQYF. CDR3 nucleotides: TGTGCCAGCAGCTTAGGGAATTGCTACGAGCAGTACTTC. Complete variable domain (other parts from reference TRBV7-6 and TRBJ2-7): GAGVSQSPRYKVTKRGQDVALRCDPISGHVSLYWYRQALGQGPEFLTYFNYEAQQDKSGLPNDRFSAERPEGSISTLTIQRTEQRDSAMYRCASSLGNCYEQYFGPGTRLTVT.

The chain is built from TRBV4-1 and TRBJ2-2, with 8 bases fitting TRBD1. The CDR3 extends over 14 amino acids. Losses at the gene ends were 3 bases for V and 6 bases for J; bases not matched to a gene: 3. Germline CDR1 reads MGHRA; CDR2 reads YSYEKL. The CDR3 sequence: CASSQGQVPGELFF. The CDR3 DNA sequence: TGCGCCAGCAGCCAGGGACAGGTACCCGGGGAGCTGTTTTTT.

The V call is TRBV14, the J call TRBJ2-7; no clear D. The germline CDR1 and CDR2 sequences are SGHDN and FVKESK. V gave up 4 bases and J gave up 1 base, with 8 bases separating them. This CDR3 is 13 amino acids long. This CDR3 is CASSRYGSYEQYF. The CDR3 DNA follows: TGTGCCAGCAGCCGGTACGGATCCTACGAGCAGTACTTC.

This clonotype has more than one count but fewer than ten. CDR3 nucleotides: TGTGCCAGCAGTTTAAGACTGGTCTGGGGGGGCGAGCAGTACTTC. Its protein is CASSLRLVWGGEQYF. This sequence joins TRBV27 and TRBJ2-5; 7 bases align to TRBD2. The J call could be wrong; TRBJ2-7 is a better fit for the DNA end. The germline V gene has CDR1 MNHEY and CDR2 SMNVEV (reference sequence). The CDR3 consists of 15 residues.

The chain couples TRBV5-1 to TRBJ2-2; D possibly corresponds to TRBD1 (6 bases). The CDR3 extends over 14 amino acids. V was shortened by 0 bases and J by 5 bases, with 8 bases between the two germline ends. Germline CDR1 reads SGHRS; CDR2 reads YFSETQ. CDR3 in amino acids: CASSLAQGTGELFF. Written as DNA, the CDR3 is TGCGCCAGCAGCTTGGCCCAGGGGACCGGGGAGCTGTTTTTT.

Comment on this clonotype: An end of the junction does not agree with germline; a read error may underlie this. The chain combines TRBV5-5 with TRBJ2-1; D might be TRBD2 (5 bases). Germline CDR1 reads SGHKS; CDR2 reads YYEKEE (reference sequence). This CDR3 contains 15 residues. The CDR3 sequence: CASSSPSMGEHEQFF. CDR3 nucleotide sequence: TGTGCCAGCAGCTCCCCTAGTATGGGAGAACATGAACAGTTCTTC.

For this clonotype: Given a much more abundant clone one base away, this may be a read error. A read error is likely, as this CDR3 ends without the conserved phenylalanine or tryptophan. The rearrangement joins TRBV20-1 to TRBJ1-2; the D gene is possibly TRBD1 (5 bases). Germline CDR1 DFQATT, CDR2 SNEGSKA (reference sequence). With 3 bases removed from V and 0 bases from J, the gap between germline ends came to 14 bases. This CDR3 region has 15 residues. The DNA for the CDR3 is TGCAGTGCTAGCGTTGGGGCAACCTCTAACTATGGCTACACCGTC. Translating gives CSASVGATSNYGYTV.

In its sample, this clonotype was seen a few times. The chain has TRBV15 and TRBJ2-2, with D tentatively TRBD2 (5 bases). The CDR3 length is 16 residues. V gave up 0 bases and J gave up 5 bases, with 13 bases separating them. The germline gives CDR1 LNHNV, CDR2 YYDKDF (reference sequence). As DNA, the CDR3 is TGTGCCACCAGCAGAGATCGGGTGAGAGGGACCGGGGAGCTGTTTTTT. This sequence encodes CATSRDRVRGTGELFF.

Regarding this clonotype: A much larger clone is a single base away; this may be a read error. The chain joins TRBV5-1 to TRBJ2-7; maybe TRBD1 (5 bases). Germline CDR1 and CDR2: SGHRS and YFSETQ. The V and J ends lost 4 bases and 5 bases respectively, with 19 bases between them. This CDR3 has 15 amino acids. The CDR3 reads CASSRSGRVADEQYF. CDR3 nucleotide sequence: TGCGCCAGCAGCCGTTCCGGCAGGGTCGCAGACGAGCAGTACTTC.

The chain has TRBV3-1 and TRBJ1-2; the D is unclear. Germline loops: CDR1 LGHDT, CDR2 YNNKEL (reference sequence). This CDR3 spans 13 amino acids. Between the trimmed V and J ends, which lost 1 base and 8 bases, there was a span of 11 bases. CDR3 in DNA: TGTGCCAGCAGCCAAGCCGGGGTTGGCGGCTACACCTTC. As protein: CASSQAGVGGYTF.